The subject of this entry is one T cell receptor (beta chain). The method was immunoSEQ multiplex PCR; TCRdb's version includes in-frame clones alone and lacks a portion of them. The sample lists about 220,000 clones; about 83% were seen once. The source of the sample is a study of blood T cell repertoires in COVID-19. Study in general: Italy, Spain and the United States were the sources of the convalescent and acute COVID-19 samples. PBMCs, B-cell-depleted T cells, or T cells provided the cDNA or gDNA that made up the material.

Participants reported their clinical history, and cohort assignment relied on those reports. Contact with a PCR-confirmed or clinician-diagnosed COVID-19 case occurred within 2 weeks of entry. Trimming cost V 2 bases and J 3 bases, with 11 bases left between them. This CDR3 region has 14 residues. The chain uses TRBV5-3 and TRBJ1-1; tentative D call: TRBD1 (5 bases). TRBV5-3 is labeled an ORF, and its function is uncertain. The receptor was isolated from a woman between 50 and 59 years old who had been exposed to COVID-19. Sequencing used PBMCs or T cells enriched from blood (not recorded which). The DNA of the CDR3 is TGTGCCAGAAGCTTCGCTATCAGGGACACTGAAGCTTTCTTT. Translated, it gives CARSFAIRDTEAFF.